This is a list of T cell receptor beta chains from one sample in a study of T cell responses to AZD1222 COVID-19 vaccine. Sequencing used immunoSEQ multiplex PCR; TCRdb keeps in-frame clones, though not all of them. The table records about 150,000 clones, about nine tenths of them present only once. Specimen: peripheral blood, collected 28 days after the second AZD1222 dose. These receptors were obtained from an adult who received the AZD1222 COVID-19 vaccine. Both conserved end residues are part of each CDR3. The D gene is left open where the match is weak. A clone size is listed for some rows: how often the clone was seen (once, few, many), or a class if it is expanded.

v_gene	d_gene	abundance	j_gene	CDR3aa	CDR3nt
TRBV7-2	.	.	TRBJ1-5	CASSFRDNQPQHF	TGTGCCAGCAGCTTTCGGGACAATCAGCCCCAGCATTTT
TRBV6-5	.	.	TRBJ1-6	CASRDRSSYNSPLHF	TGTGCCAGCAGAGACAGGAGCTCCTATAATTCACCCCTCCACTTT
TRBV4-1	TRBD2	.	TRBJ2-7	CASSAREVSSYEQYF	TGCGCCAGCAGCGCCCGGGAGGTAAGCTCCTACGAGCAGTACTTC
TRBV3-1/TRBV3-2	.	once	TRBJ1-4	CASSPPQATNEKLFF	TGTGCCAGCAGCCCCCCACAGGCAACTAATGAAAAACTGTTTTTT
TRBV30	.	once	TRBJ1-5	CAWSRPTGRFDQPQHF	TGTGCCTGGAGCCGTCCGACGGGGAGGTTTGATCAGCCCCAGCATTTT
TRBV4-1	.	.	TRBJ2-1	CASSHAGGIYNEQFF	TGCGCCAGCAGCCATGCGGGCGGTATCTACAATGAGCAGTTCTTC
TRBV9	.	.	TRBJ1-6	CASSPTEVYSPLHF	TGTGCCAGCAGCCCTACGGAGGTTTATTCACCCCTCCACTTT
TRBV12-3/TRBV12-4	TRBD1	.	TRBJ2-3	CASTGQGTDTQYF	TGTGCCAGCACCGGACAGGGAACAGATACGCAGTATTTT
TRBV4-3	TRBD2	.	TRBJ2-7	CASSQDSTGLAGGEQYF	TGCGCCAGCAGCCAAGATAGTACGGGACTAGCGGGAGGCGAGCAGTACTTC
TRBV19	TRBD1	.	TRBJ2-3	CASRAGTGITDTQYF	TGTGCCAGTAGAGCCGGGACAGGGATCACAGATACGCAGTATTTT
TRBV18	.	.	TRBJ1-1	CASSGSWETEAFF	TGTGCCAGCTCAGGCTCCTGGGAAACTGAAGCTTTCTTT
TRBV7-8	TRBD1	.	TRBJ1-2	CASSFSGTVSYGYTF	TGTGCCAGCAGCTTCTCCGGGACAGTATCCTATGGCTACACCTTC
TRBV19	TRBD2	.	TRBJ2-1	CASSIPPSTAASGLVQFF	TGTGCCAGTAGTATACCTCCGTCAACGGCGGCCTCGGGACTAGTGCAGTTCTTC